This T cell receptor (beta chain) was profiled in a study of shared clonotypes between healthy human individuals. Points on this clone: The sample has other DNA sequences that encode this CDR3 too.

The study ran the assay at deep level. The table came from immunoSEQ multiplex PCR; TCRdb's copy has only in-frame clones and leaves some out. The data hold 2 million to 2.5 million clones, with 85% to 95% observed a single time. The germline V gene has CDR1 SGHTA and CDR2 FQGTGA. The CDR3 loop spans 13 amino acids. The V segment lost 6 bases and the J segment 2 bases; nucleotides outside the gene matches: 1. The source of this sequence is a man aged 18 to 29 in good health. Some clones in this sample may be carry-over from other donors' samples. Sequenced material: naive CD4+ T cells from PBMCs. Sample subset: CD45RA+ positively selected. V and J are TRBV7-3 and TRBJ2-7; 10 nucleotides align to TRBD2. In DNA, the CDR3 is TGTGCCAGCAGGCTAGCGGGAGCCTACGAGCAGTACTTC. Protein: CASRLAGAYEQYF.